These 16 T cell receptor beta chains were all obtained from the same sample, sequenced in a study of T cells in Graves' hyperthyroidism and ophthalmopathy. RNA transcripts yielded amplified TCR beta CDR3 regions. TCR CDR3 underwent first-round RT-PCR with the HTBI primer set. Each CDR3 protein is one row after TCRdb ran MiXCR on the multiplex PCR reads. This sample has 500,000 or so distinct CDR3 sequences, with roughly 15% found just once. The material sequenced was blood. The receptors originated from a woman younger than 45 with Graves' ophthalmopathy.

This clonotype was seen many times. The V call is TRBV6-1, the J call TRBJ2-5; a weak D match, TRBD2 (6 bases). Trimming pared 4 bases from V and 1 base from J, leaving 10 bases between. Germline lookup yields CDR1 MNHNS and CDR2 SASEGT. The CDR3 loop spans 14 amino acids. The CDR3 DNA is TGTGCCAGCAGTGGTCGGGGGACCCAAGAGACCCAGTACTTC. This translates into CASSGRGTQETQYF.

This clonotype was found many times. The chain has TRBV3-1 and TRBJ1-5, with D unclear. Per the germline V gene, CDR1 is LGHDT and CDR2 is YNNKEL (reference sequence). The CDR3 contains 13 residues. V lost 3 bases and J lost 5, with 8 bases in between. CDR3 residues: CASSQSGDQPQHF. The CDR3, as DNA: TGTGCCAGCAGCCAGAGTGGGGATCAGCCCCAGCATTTT.

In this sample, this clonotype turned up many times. The CDR3 sequence: CASSLGTGVPGELFF. The CDR3 coding sequence is TGTGCCAGCAGCCTCGGGACAGGGGTTCCCGGGGAGCTGTTTTTT. The chain carries TRBV7-3 and TRBJ2-2; 10 bases fit TRBD1. The V gene's germline CDR1 is SGHTA and CDR2 FQGTGA. The CDR3 extends over 15 amino acids. Trimming at V came to 5 bases and at J to 6 bases, leaving 6 bases not matched to a gene.

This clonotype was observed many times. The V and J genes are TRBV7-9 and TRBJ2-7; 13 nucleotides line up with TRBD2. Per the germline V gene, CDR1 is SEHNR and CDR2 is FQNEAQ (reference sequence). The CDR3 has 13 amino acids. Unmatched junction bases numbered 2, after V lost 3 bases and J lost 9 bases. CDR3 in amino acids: CASSLGLAGWQYF. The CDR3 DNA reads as TGTGCCAGCAGCTTGGGACTAGCGGGATGGCAGTACTTC.

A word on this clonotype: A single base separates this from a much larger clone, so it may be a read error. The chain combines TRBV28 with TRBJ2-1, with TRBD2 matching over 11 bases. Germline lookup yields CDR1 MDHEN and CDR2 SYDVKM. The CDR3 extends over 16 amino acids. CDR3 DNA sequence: TGTGCCAGCAGCCCCAGAACGGGGACTAGCGGCAATGGGCAGTTCTTC. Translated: CASSPRTGTSGNGQFF.

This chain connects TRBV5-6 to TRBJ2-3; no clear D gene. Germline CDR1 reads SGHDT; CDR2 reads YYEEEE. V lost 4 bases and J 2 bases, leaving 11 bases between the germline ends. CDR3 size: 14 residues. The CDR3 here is CASSPGFHTDTQYF. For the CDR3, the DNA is TGTGCCAGCAGCCCCGGATTCCACACAGATACGCAGTATTTT.

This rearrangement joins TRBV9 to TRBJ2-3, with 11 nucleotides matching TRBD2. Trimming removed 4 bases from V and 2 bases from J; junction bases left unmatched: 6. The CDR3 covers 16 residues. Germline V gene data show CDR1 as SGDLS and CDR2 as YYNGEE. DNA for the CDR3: TGTGCCAGCAGCCCCATAGCGGGAGGGGCCACAGATACGCAGTATTTT. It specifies CASSPIAGGATDTQYF. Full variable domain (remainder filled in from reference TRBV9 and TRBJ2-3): DSGVTQTPKHLITATGQRVTLRCSPRSGDLSVYWYQQSLDQGLQFLIQYYNGEERAKGNILERFSAQQFPDLHSELNLSSLELGDSALYFCASSPIAGGATDTQYFGPGTRLTVL.

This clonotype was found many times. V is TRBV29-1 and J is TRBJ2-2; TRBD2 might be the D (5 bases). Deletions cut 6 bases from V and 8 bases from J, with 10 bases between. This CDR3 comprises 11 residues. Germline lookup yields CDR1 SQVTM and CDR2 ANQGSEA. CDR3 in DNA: TGCAGCGTGGCGCCGGGAGGGGAGCTGTTTTTT. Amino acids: CSVAPGGELFF.

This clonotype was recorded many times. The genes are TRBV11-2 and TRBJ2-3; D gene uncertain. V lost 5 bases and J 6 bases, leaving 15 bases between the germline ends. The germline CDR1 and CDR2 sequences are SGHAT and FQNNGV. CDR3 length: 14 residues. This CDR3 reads CASSKRSLGDTQYF. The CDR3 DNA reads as TGTGCCAGCAGCAAACGTTCGTTAGGTGATACGCAGTATTTT.

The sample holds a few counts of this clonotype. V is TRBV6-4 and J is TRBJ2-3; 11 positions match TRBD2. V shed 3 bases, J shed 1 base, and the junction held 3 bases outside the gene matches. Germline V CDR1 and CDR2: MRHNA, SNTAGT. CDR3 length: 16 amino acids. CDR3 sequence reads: CASSESTSGGTDTQYF. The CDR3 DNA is TGTGCCAGCAGTGAATCGACTAGCGGGGGCACAGATACGCAGTATTTT.

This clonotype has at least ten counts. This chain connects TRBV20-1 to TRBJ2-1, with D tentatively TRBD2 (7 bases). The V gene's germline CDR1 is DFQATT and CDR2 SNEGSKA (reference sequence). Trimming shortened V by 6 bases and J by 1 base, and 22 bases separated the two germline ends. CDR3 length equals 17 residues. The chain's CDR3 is CSARPRGRRESYNEQFF. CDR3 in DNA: TGCAGTGCAAGGCCGCGGGGGCGGCGGGAATCCTACAATGAGCAGTTCTTC.

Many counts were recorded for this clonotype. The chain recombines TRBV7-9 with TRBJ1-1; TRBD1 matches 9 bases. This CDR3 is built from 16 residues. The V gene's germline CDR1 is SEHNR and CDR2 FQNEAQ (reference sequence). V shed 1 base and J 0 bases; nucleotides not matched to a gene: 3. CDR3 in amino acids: CASSLDRGPVNTEAFF. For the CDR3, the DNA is TGTGCCAGCAGCTTAGACAGGGGGCCCGTGAACACTGAAGCTTTCTTT.

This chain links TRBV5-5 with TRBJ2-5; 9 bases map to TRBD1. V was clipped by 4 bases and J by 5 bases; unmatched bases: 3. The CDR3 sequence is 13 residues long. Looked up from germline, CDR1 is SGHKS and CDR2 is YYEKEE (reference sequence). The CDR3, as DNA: TGTGCCAGCAGCACAGGGGGCTTGGAGACCCAGTACTTC. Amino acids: CASSTGGLETQYF.

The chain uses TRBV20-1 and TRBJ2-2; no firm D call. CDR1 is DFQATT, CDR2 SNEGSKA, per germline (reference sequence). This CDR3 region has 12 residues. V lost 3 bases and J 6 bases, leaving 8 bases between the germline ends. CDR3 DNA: TGCAGTGCTAGTAAGGGTTCCGGGGAGCTGTTTTTT. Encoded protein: CSASKGSGELFF.

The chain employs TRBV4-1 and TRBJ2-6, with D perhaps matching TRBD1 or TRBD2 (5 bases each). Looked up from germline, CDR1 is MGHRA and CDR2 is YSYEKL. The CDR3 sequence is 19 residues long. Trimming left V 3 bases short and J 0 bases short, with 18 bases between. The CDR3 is CASSQRGSGTNSGANVLTF. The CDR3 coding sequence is TGCGCCAGCAGCCAGAGAGGGTCTGGGACCAACTCTGGGGCCAACGTCCTGACTTTC.

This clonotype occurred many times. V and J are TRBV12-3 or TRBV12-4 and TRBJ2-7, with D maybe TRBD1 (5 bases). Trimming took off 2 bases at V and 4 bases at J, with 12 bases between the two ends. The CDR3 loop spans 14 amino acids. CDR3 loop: CASSLKGQSYEQYF. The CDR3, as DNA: TGTGCCAGCAGTTTAAAGGGGCAGTCTTACGAGCAGTACTTC.